The entry below describes one T cell receptor beta chain. The antigen is unknown. This entry belongs to a study of T cells after yellow fever vaccination. Study-level findings and limits: Although most clonotypes did not, a small share appeared in both CD4 and CD8 compartments.

The study made its TCR cDNA through 5'RACE template switching. That step introduced a universal primer site along with UMIs. TCRdb reprocessed the 5' RACE reads via MiXCR and lists one record per CDR3 protein. The sample shows hundreds of thousands of distinct CDR3 sequences, around 20% of them seen only once. CDR3 length: 15 residues. Trimming stripped 4 bases from V and 5 bases from J, with 17 bases between. Per germline, CDR1 LGHNA and CDR2 YSLEER. This sample comprised PBMCs, obtained before the yellow fever booster vaccination. V and J are TRBV4-3 and TRBJ1-2; possibly TRBD1 for D (5 bases). This receptor was obtained from a man younger than 35 who received the YFV17D yellow fever vaccine. The CDR3 here is CASSPSGGGGYGYTF. The CDR3 DNA is TGCGCCAGCAGCCCCTCGGGTGGTGGGGGGTATGGCTACACCTTC.